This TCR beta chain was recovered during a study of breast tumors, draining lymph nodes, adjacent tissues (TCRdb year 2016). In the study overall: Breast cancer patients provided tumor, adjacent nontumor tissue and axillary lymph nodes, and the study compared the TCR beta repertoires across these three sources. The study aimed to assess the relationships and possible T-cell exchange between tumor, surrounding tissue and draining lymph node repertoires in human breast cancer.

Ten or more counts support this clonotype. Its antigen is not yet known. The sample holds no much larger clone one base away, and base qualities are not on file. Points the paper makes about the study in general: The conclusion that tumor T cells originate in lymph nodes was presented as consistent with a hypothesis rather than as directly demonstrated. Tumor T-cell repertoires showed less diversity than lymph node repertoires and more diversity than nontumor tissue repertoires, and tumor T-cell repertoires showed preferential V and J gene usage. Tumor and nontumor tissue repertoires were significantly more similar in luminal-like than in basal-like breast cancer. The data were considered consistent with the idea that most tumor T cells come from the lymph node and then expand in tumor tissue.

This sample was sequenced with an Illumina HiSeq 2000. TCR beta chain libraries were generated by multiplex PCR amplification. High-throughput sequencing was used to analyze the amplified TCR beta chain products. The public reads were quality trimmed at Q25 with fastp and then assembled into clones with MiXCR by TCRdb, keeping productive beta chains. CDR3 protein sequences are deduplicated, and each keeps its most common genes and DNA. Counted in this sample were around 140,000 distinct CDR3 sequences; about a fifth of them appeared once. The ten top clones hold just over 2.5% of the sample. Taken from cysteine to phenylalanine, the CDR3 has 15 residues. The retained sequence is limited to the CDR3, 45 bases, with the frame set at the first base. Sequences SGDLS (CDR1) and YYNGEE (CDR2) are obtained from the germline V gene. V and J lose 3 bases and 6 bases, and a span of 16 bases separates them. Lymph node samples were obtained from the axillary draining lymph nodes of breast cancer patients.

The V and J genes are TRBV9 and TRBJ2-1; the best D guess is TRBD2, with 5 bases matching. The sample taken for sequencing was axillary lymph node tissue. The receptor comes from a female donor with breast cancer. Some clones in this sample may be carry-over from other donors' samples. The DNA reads TGTGCCAGCAGCGCCCGTGTCGGAGGTTCCAATGAGCAGTTCTTC. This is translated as CASSARVGGSNEQFF. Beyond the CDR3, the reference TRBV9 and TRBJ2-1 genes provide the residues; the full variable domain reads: DSGVTQTPKHLITATGQRVTLRCSPRSGDLSVYWYQQSLDQGLQFLIQYYNGEERAKGNILERFSAQQFPDLHSELNLSSLELGDSALYFCASSARVGGSNEQFFGPGTRLTVL.